Below, 21 T cell receptor beta chains from the same sample are listed, as sequenced in a study of T cell responses to AZD1222 COVID-19 vaccine. The protocol was immunoSEQ multiplex PCR, while the TCRdb copy is restricted to in-frame clones and leaves out a portion. The repertoire has 130,000 or so clones, 80% to 95% of them found once; the top ten carry more than 2.5%. This specimen consisted of peripheral blood, obtained on day 0 of AZD1222 vaccination. The receptors here all came from an adult in good health.

V and J are TRBV9 and TRBJ2-5; TRBD2 matches 7 bases. This CDR3 comprises 14 residues. The V gene's germline CDR1 is SGDLS and CDR2 YYNGEE. The V and J ends lost 2 bases and 1 base, in that order; junction bases with no gene match: 2. The CDR3 loop reads CASSVGGTQETQYF. CDR3 sequence (DNA): TGTGCCAGCAGCGTCGGGGGGACCCAAGAGACCCAGTACTTC.

V usage is TRBV20-1 and J usage is TRBJ2-7, with 7 bases aligning to TRBD2. Germline V gene data show CDR1 as DFQATT and CDR2 as SNEGSKA (reference sequence). With 3 bases clipped from V and 7 bases from J, the junction kept 9 bases outside the gene matches. CDR3 length equals 13 residues. For the CDR3, the DNA is TGCAGTGCTAGTCTGGCGGGAGATAGGGAGCAGTACTTC. This encodes CSASLAGDREQYF.

V is TRBV12-5 and J is TRBJ2-2, with a tentative D call TRBD2 (6 bases). Trimming stripped 3 bases from V and 1 base from J, with 9 bases between. The CDR3 has 15 amino acids. Germline V gene data show CDR1 as LGHNT and CDR2 as FRNRAP. The CDR3: CASGFTRGNTGELFF. The DNA of the CDR3 is TGTGCTAGTGGTTTTACGCGGGGGAACACCGGGGAGCTGTTTTTT.

The chain joins TRBV4-2 to TRBJ2-7; maybe TRBD1 (6 bases). V lost 4 bases and J lost 0, with 16 bases in between. CDR1 is LGHNA and CDR2 is YNFKEQ in the germline V gene. The CDR3 has 16 residues. The CDR3 nucleotides read TGTGCCAGCAGCCCTGGTGGAAGGGGGAGCTCCTACGAGCAGTACTTC. Its protein is CASSPGGRGSSYEQYF.

The chain joins TRBV27 to TRBJ1-6, with D uncertain. Germline V lookup: CDR1 MNHEY, CDR2 SMNVEV (reference sequence). The V end lost 5 bases, the J end lost 2 bases, and 13 bases lay between the germline ends. CDR3 length: 16 residues. The CDR3 sequence: CASSQDLGAYNSPLHF. CDR3 DNA sequence: TGTGCCAGCAGTCAGGATCTTGGTGCCTATAATTCACCCCTCCACTTT.

The rearrangement joins TRBV19 to TRBJ2-1; D possibly corresponds to TRBD2 (6 bases). The V end was cut by 5 bases, the J end by 0 bases, with 17 bases between. In germline, CDR1 is LNHDA, CDR2 SQIVND (reference sequence). This CDR3 is built from 17 residues. CDR3 nucleotides: TGTGCCAGTAGTCCCGGGACTCCATTCCACTCCTACAATGAGCAGTTCTTC. The encoded protein is CASSPGTPFHSYNEQFF. Full variable domain (rest looked up from reference TRBV19 and TRBJ2-1): DGGITQSPKYLFRKEGQNVTLSCEQNLNHDAMYWYRQDPGQGLRLIYYSQIVNDFQKGDIAEGYSVSREKKESFPLTVTSAQKNPTAFYLCASSPGTPFHSYNEQFFGPGTRLTVL.

The chain joins TRBV19 to TRBJ2-1; 8 bases fit TRBD2. CDR3 length: 13 amino acids. J gave up 7 bases and V 1 base, and 0 bases lay outside the gene matches. Per germline, CDR1 LNHDA and CDR2 SQIVND (reference sequence). As DNA, the CDR3 is TGTGCCAGTAGTATAGTAGCGGGGAATGAGCAGTTCTTC. The encoded protein is CASSIVAGNEQFF.

Only a few counts were recorded for this clone. V gene TRBV5-4 combines with J gene TRBJ1-2, with 12 bases aligning to TRBD1. Germline V gene data show CDR1 as SGHNT and CDR2 as YYREEE (reference sequence). This CDR3 region has 16 residues. The V gene end was trimmed by 1 base and the J gene end by 6 bases; junction bases not matched to a gene: 7. This chain's CDR3 is CASSLPGDRGLNGYTF. In nucleotides, the CDR3 is TGTGCCAGCAGCTTGCCAGGGGACAGGGGGCTAAATGGCTACACCTTC.

The chain uses TRBV5-1 and TRBJ2-3; D unresolved. CDR1 is SGHRS and CDR2 is YFSETQ in the germline V gene. CDR3 length equals 14 residues. The V and J ends lost 0 bases and 2 bases respectively, with 7 bases between them. The CDR3 DNA sequence: TGCGCCAGCAGCTTGGAGGGCATCACAGATACGCAGTATTTT. This translates into CASSLEGITDTQYF.

The chain recombines TRBV27 with TRBJ2-1; D gene uncertain. V gave up 6 bases and J gave up 3 bases, with 21 bases separating them. CDR3 length equals 17 residues. Germline CDR1 reads MNHEY; CDR2 reads SMNVEV (reference sequence). CDR3 nucleotide sequence: TGTGCCAGCAGATCCCAGATTCCGTTACCCTACTACAATGAGCAGTTCTTC. This gives the protein CASRSQIPLPYYNEQFF.

The gene calls are TRBV2 and TRBJ1-1, with D possibly being TRBD1 (6 bases). The germline V and J ends were trimmed by 4 bases and 3 bases, with 12 bases remaining between them. CDR3 length: 14 residues. The germline gives CDR1 SNHLY, CDR2 FYNNEI. CDR3 sequence: CASSVGRGDTEAFF. As DNA, the CDR3 is TGTGCCAGCAGTGTTGGCAGGGGAGACACTGAAGCTTTCTTT. Full variable domain (remainder filled in from reference TRBV2 and TRBJ1-1): EPEVTQTPSHQVTQMGQEVILRCVPISNHLYFYWYRQILGQKVEFLVSFYNNEISEKSEIFDDQFSVERPDGSNFTLKIRSTKLEDSAMYFCASSVGRGDTEAFFGQGTRLTVV.

The V call is TRBV12-5, the J call TRBJ2-3; D may match TRBD1 or TRBD2 (5 bases each). Germline lookup yields CDR1 LGHNT and CDR2 FRNRAP. V lost 4 bases and J lost 4, with 12 bases in between. The length of the CDR3 is 14 residues. CDR3 DNA sequence: TGTGCTAGTGGTTCCGGTGGGACCCCAGATACGCAGTATTTT. The encoded protein is CASGSGGTPDTQYF.

This chain links TRBV20-1 with TRBJ2-2; TRBD2 is a possible D gene (5 bases). This CDR3 has 11 residues. Germline values: CDR1 DFQATT, CDR2 SNEGSKA (reference sequence). The V and J ends lost 3 bases and 13 bases respectively, with 12 bases between them. This CDR3 reads CSASLLAGLFF. The DNA for the CDR3 is TGCAGTGCTAGTTTGCTGGCGGGGCTGTTTTTT.

This chain connects TRBV19 to TRBJ2-2; no firm D call. Trimming took off 11 bases at V and 1 base at J, with 17 bases between the two ends. Germline loops: CDR1 LNHDA, CDR2 SQIVND (reference sequence). The CDR3 is 15 residues long. The CDR3 region has the DNA TGTGCCGTACATTCGACGGGCAAGAACACCGGGGAGCTGTTTTTT. Amino acids: CAVHSTGKNTGELFF.

The CDR3 region has the DNA TGTGCCAGCACTCGCCGAGGCGGGGACAGCTCCTATAATTCACCCCTCCACTTT. Translated: CASTRRGGDSSYNSPLHF. V gene TRBV6-6 combines with J gene TRBJ1-6, with 7 bases fitting TRBD1. The CDR3 covers 18 residues. Germline V gives CDR1 MNHNY, CDR2 SVGAGI (reference sequence). Germline trimming cut 7 bases from V and 0 bases from J; bases unmatched to any gene: 12.

The chain links TRBV28 to TRBJ1-1; D unresolved. This CDR3 region has 15 residues. Per the germline V gene, CDR1 is MDHEN and CDR2 is SYDVKM. Trimming took 6 bases from V and 0 from J, leaving 14 bases between them. CDR3 in DNA: TGTGCCAGCAGCAACAGTCGTGCAATGAACACTGAAGCTTTCTTT. Translation gives CASSNSRAMNTEAFF.

The V gene is TRBV5-3, the J gene TRBJ2-7; possibly TRBD1 or TRBD2 for D (6 bases each). TRBV5-3 is designated an ORF whose function remains uncertain. CDR3 size: 15 residues. CDR3 in amino acids: CAKTSRGPPNYEQYF. Written as DNA, the CDR3 is TGTGCTAAAACCTCCCGGGGGCCCCCCAACTACGAGCAGTACTTC.

This chain uses TRBV7-2 with TRBJ1-1, with D possibly TRBD1 on 6 matching bases. The CDR3 loop spans 16 amino acids. Germline assignment: CDR1 SGHTA and CDR2 FQGNSA. V was pared by 5 bases and J by 4 bases, with 20 bases between. The CDR3 reads CASSQTTGIWGTEAFF. The DNA of the CDR3 is TGTGCCAGCAGCCAAACTACAGGGATATGGGGCACTGAAGCTTTCTTT.

There are many counts of this clone. The chain carries TRBV7-2 and TRBJ2-3; 7 nucleotides line up with TRBD1. CDR1 and CDR2 from the germline V gene are SGHTA and FQGNSA. V lost 4 bases, J lost 5 bases, and 12 bases stayed unmatched. This CDR3 contains 16 residues. CDR3 region: CASSSRRDSGVDTQYF. CDR3 DNA: TGTGCCAGCAGCTCCCGCCGGGACAGTGGAGTAGATACGCAGTATTTT.

A remark on this clone: The same CDR3 can be traced to other DNA sequences in this sample. CDR3 sequence (DNA): TGTGCCAGCAGCCCGCTACGAGACTACAATGAGCAGTTCTTC. It codes for CASSPLRDYNEQFF. The chain recombines TRBV3-1 (or the pseudogene TRBV3-2) with TRBJ2-1, with D unclear. V lost 4 bases and J lost 3, with 10 bases in between. The CDR3 is 14 residues long. Germline lookup yields CDR1 LGHDT and CDR2 YNNKEL (reference sequence).

J is TRBJ1-5 and V is TRBV7-2, with 9 bases matching TRBD1. Germline CDR1 and CDR2: SGHTA and FQGNSA. Trimming cost V 4 bases and J 1 base; bases outside gene matches: 5. The CDR3 spans 16 residues. The CDR3 here is CASSSPGTGSNQPQHF. DNA of the CDR3: TGTGCCAGCAGCTCACCCGGGACAGGGAGCAATCAGCCCCAGCATTTT.